A selection of T cell receptor beta chains follows, all from one sample in a study of response to subunit inactivated influenza vaccine. TCRdb recomputed calls from the RT-PCR reads with MiXCR, one row per CDR3 protein. This table has some 520,000 distinct CDR3 sequences, 15% to 20% appearing once. This sample comprised CD4+ T cells sorted from PBMCs, obtained about 23 months after vaccination. The receptor set was obtained from a man aged 50 to 69 who received an inactivated influenza vaccine. Both conserved end residues are part of each CDR3. Each record gives: clone size, V gene, J gene, D gene, CDR3 protein, CDR3 DNA. D genes are given only for firm matches. The size entry is marked missing in some rows and otherwise reads once, few, many or a size class.

size: many
V: TRBV12-3/TRBV12-4
J: TRBJ2-1
D: TRBD2
CDR3: CASSATGTSGNEQFF
DNA: TGTGCCAGCAGTGCCACCGGGACTAGCGGCAATGAGCAGTTCTTC

size: -
V: TRBV7-2
J: TRBJ2-6
D: -
CDR3: CASSLAALAGLLSGANVLTF
DNA: TGTGCCAGCAGCTTAGCAGCGTTGGCAGGACTCCTCTCTGGGGCCAACGTCCTGACTTTC

size: -
V: TRBV4-3
J: TRBJ2-1
D: TRBD1
CDR3: CASSQDRTGMNEQFF
DNA: TGCGCCAGCAGCCAAGATAGGACAGGGATGAATGAGCAGTTCTTC

size: -
V: TRBV29-1
J: TRBJ1-2
D: -
CDR3: CSVVIMGGTVGYTF
DNA: TGCAGCGTAGTCATCATGGGAGGGACGGTCGGCTACACCTTC

size: many
V: TRBV6-1
J: TRBJ2-7
D: TRBD1
CDR3: CASRPDAGQGTSYEQYF
DNA: TGTGCCAGCAGACCCGACGCGGGACAGGGGACCTCCTACGAGCAGTACTTC

size: -
V: TRBV15
J: TRBJ2-6
D: -
CDR3: CATSRGNTGANVLTF
DNA: TGTGCCACCAGCAGAGGAAACACCGGGGCCAACGTCCTGACTTTC

size: few
V: TRBV7-2
J: TRBJ2-5
D: -
CDR3: CASSFGARETQYF
DNA: TGTGCCAGCAGCTTTGGGGCCCGAGAGACCCAGTACTTC

size: -
V: TRBV2
J: TRBJ2-2
D: TRBD1
CDR3: CASRQGQEDTGELFF
DNA: TGTGCCAGCCGGCAAGGACAGGAGGACACCGGGGAGCTGTTTTTT

size: -
V: TRBV3-1
J: TRBJ1-1
D: -
CDR3: CASSRKSNTEAFF
DNA: TGTGCCAGCAGTCGGAAGTCGAACACTGAAGCTTTCTTT

size: many
V: TRBV12-3/TRBV12-4
J: TRBJ2-2
D: TRBD2
CDR3: CASSPRGKRGGNTGELFF
DNA: TGTGCCAGCAGTCCCCGGGGGAAGCGGGGGGGAAACACCGGGGAGCTGTTTTTT

size: few
V: TRBV12-3/TRBV12-4
J: TRBJ2-5
D: TRBD2
CDR3: CASSPSGREETQYF
DNA: TGTGCCAGCAGCCCTAGCGGGAGGGAAGAGACCCAGTACTTC

size: -
V: TRBV20-1
J: TRBJ1-1
D: TRBD1
CDR3: CSVRDRGHWNTEAFF
DNA: TGCAGTGTGAGGGACAGGGGCCACTGGAACACTGAAGCTTTCTTT

size: -
V: TRBV20-1
J: TRBJ2-1
D: -
CDR3: CSASFEEQFF
DNA: TGCAGTGCTAGCTTTGAAGAGCAGTTCTTC

size: -
V: TRBV29-1
J: TRBJ2-1
D: -
CDR3: CSTRQGSGIEQFF
DNA: TGCAGCACGAGACAAGGTAGCGGCATCGAGCAGTTCTTC

size: -
V: TRBV16
J: TRBJ1-5
D: TRBD1
CDR3: CASSHQGVGNQPQHF
DNA: TGTGCCAGCAGCCACCAGGGGGTGGGGAATCAGCCCCAGCATTTT

size: few
V: TRBV20-1
J: TRBJ2-1
D: TRBD2
CDR3: CSASAGVYNEQFF
DNA: TGCAGTGCTAGCGCGGGAGTCTACAATGAGCAGTTCTTC

size: few
V: TRBV6-2/TRBV6-3
J: TRBJ2-5
D: -
CDR3: CASTFQETQYF
DNA: TGTGCCAGCACCTTTCAAGAGACCCAGTACTTC

size: -
V: TRBV20-1
J: TRBJ2-7
D: TRBD2
CDR3: CSAITSGRNYEQYF
DNA: TGCAGTGCTATTACCAGCGGGAGGAACTACGAGCAGTACTTC

size: many
V: TRBV29-1
J: TRBJ1-5
D: TRBD1
CDR3: CSVPGGHQPQHF
DNA: TGCAGCGTGCCAGGGGGCCATCAGCCCCAGCATTTT

size: -
V: TRBV12-2
J: TRBJ1-5
D: -
CDR3: CASRLGTTGTGTYYSNQPQHF
DNA: TGTGCAAGTCGCTTAGGGACGACCGGGACAGGGACTTATTATAGCAATCAGCCCCAGCATTTT

size: many
V: TRBV6-2/TRBV6-3
J: TRBJ2-1
D: TRBD2
CDR3: CASRPHPSGFFYNEQFF
DNA: TGTGCCAGCAGGCCTCATCCTAGCGGGTTCTTTTACAATGAGCAGTTCTTC

size: few
V: TRBV9
J: TRBJ1-1
D: TRBD1
CDR3: CASSPLSGGTEAFF
DNA: TGTGCCAGCAGCCCACTCTCAGGGGGCACTGAAGCTTTCTTT

size: few
V: TRBV20-1
J: TRBJ2-1
D: TRBD2
CDR3: CSATSSGRNNNEQFF
DNA: TGCAGTGCCACATCTAGCGGGAGAAACAACAATGAGCAGTTCTTC

size: -
V: TRBV24-1
J: TRBJ2-2
D: -
CDR3: CATSPGTNTGELFF
DNA: TGTGCCACCAGCCCAGGGACGAACACCGGGGAGCTGTTTTTT

size: -
V: TRBV15
J: TRBJ2-5
D: TRBD1
CDR3: CATSGTGKETQYF
DNA: TGTGCCACCAGCGGGACAGGGAAAGAGACCCAGTACTTC

size: -
V: TRBV27
J: TRBJ2-6
D: -
CDR3: CASSFLTLSGANVLTF
DNA: TGTGCCAGCAGTTTCTTGACACTCTCTGGGGCCAACGTCCTGACTTTC

size: few
V: TRBV19
J: TRBJ2-5
D: TRBD1
CDR3: CASSPTGVGWETQYF
DNA: TGTGCCAGTAGCCCGACAGGGGTTGGTTGGGAGACCCAGTACTTC

size: -
V: TRBV7-2
J: TRBJ2-1
D: -
CDR3: CASSLPILRTHNEQFF
DNA: TGTGCCAGCAGCTTACCGATACTCCGAACCCACAATGAGCAGTTCTTC

size: -
V: TRBV12-3/TRBV12-4
J: TRBJ1-5
D: -
CDR3: CASSRRGFPQHF
DNA: TGTGCCAGCAGTCGCCGGGGGTTTCCCCAGCATTTT

size: few
V: TRBV7-2
J: TRBJ2-1
D: TRBD2
CDR3: CASSLGSGQYNEQFF
DNA: TGTGCCAGCAGCTTAGGTAGCGGGCAATACAATGAGCAGTTCTTC

size: few
V: TRBV4-3
J: TRBJ2-3
D: -
CDR3: CASSQDSLGEDTQYF
DNA: TGCGCCAGCAGCCAAGATAGCCTAGGGGAAGATACGCAGTATTTT